This T cell receptor (beta chain) was identified in a study of blood T cell repertoires in COVID-19 (dated by TCRdb to about 2020). Background for the entire study: The collaborator samples originated in the United States, Italy and Spain and spanned the acute and convalescent phases of COVID-19. The material from the prospective study consisted of cDNA or gDNA derived from T cells, B-cell-depleted T cells, or PBMCs. Subjects who had been exposed to COVID-19, were actively infected with it, or had recovered from it provided the deeply sampled blood TCRbeta repertoires that made up the dataset. The repertoires were released in a freely available public database intended as a resource for research on the immune response to SARS-CoV-2. Samples came from the ongoing ImmuneRACE study (first 160 participants) plus 1,254 subjects from 6 global collaborators. Sample metadata almost always included a de-identified subject ID, COVID-19 status, age in years and sex. Where available, HLA class I and class II types were taken from metadata supplied by the sample provider and were not determined by assay-based typing. The study at large found these results: The quantity of clinical and demographic metadata differed by source and by participant and was supplied without curation.

Each collaborating institution followed its own protocols to collect whole blood in K2EDTA tubes. For TCRbeta analysis, collaborators shipped samples in one of three forms: frozen whole blood, isolated PBMCs, or DNA extracted from either of those sample types. Trimming at the junction amounts to 3 bases on V and 3 bases on J, and the germline ends lie 13 bases apart. Counted from cysteine to phenylalanine, this CDR3 has 14 amino acids. The DNA shown is the 42-base CDR3, in frame from base 1. Looking up the germline V gene yields CDR1 SGDLS and CDR2 YYNGEE. Of note for this clone: Its recognized antigen is unknown. Base qualities are not at hand, and no much larger clone is one base apart.

TCRbeta CDR3 regions were amplified from genomic DNA by means of the immunoSEQ Assay, a bias-controlled multiplex PCR. From the authors' description of their analysis: The number of nucleated cells in each sample was estimated from the amplification of reference gene primers within the assay. To quantify the absolute abundance of each unique TCRbeta CDR3 rearrangement, sequence reads were collapsed and filtered. For each sample, productive Simpson clonality was calculated by taking the square root of Simpson's diversity index across productive rearrangements. The table was pulled from immuneACCESS by TCRdb, which kept in-frame rearrangements only. Such tables lose some clones; where checked, under half of the loss comes from unresolved V genes, and the rest has no known cause. V and J calls and clone size are those listed in that table; D and trimming were worked out from the DNA. This sample comprises some 120,000 clones, over 80% of them detected only once. The top ten constitute approximately 0.75% of the sample.

The sequence joins TRBV9 to TRBJ2-7; a tentative D match to TRBD2 spans 5 bases. Source material: peripheral blood. The TCR was taken from a woman aged 70-85 years with acute or convalescent COVID-19. CDR3 protein: CASSERWENYEQYF. The nucleotide sequence is given as TGTGCCAGCAGCGAGAGGTGGGAGAACTACGAGCAGTACTTC.